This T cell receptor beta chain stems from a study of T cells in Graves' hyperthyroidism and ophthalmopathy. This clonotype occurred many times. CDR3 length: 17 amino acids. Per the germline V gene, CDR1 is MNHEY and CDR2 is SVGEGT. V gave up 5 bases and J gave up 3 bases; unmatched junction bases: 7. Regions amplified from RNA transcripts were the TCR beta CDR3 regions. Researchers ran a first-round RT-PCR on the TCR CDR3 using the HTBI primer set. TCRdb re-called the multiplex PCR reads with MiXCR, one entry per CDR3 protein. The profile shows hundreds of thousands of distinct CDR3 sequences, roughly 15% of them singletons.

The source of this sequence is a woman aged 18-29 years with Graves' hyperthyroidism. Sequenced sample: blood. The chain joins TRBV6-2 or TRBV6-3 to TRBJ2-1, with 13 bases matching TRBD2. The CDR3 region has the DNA TGTGCCAGCAGTACCCTGGGACTAGCGGGATTCTACAATGAGCAGTTCTTC. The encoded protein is CASSTLGLAGFYNEQFF.